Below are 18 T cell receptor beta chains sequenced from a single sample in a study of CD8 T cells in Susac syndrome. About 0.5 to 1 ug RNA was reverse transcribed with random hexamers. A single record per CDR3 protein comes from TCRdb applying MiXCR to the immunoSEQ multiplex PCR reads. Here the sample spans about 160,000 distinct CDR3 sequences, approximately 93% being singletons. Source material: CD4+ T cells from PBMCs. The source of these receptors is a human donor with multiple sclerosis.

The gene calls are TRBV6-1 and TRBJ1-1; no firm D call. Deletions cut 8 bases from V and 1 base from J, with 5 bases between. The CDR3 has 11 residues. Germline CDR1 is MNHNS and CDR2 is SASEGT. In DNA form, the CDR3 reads TGTGCCAGCGAAGGGAACACTGAAGCTTTCTTT. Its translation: CASEGNTEAFF.

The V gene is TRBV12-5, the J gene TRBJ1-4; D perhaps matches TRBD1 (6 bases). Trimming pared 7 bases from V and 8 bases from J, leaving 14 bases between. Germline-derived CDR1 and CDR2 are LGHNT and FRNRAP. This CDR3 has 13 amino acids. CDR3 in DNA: TGTGCTAGTGCCCTAGGGGGTCTAGAAAAACTGTTTTTT. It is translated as CASALGGLEKLFF.

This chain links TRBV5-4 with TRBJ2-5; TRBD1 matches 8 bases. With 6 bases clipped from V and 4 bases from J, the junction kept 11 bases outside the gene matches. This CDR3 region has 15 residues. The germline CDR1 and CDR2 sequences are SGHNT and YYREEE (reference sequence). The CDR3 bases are TGTGCCAGCAACGCCGGACAGGGTTACGGAGAGACCCAGTACTTC. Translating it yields CASNAGQGYGETQYF.

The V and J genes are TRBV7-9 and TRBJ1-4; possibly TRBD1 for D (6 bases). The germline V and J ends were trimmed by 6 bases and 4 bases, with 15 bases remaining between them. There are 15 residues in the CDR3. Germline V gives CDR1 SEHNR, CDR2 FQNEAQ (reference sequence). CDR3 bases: TGTGCCAGCAGGCCCCCAGGGGCTCTTAATGAAAAACTGTTTTTT. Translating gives CASRPPGALNEKLFF.

The CDR3 here is CSAPQGTMNTEAFF. The CDR3 DNA sequence: TGCAGCGCTCCCCAGGGGACCATGAACACTGAAGCTTTCTTT. The chain combines TRBV29-1 with TRBJ1-1, with D perhaps TRBD1 (6 bases). Germline V gives CDR1 SQVTM, CDR2 ANQGSEA. V was cut by 7 bases and J by 0 bases, with 15 bases left in between. This CDR3 has 14 residues.

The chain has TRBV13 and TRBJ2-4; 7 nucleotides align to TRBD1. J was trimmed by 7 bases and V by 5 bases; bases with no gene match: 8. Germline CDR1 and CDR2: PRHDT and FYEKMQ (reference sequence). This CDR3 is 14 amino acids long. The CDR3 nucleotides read TGTGCCAGCAGCCACGGGACAGTGGGGAACATTCAGTACTTC. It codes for CASSHGTVGNIQYF.

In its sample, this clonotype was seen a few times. The chain's CDR3 is CASSWAANTEAFF. The DNA of the CDR3 is TGTGCCAGCAGCTGGGCCGCTAACACTGAAGCTTTCTTT. The chain has TRBV6-2 or TRBV6-3 and TRBJ1-1, with unresolved D. V was trimmed by 6 bases and J by 2 bases, leaving 10 bases between them. The CDR3 has 13 amino acids. Germline V gene sequence: CDR1 MNHEY, CDR2 SVGEGT.

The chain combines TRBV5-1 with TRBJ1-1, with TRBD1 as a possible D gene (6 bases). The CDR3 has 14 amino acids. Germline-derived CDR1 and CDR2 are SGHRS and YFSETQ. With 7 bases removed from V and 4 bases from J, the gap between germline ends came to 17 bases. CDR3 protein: CASEEGGGSTEAFF. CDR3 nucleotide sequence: TGCGCCAGCGAAGAAGGGGGAGGAAGCACTGAAGCTTTCTTT.

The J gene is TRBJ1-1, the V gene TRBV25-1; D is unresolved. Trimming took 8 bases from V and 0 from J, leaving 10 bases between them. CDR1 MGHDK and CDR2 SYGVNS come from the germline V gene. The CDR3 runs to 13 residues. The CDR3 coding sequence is TGTGCCAGCGCGTACGGCCTGAACACTGAAGCTTTCTTT. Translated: CASAYGLNTEAFF.

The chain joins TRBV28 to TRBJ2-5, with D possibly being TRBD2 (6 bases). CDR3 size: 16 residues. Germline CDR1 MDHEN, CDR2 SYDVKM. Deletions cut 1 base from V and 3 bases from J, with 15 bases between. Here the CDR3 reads CASSLLASEREETQYF. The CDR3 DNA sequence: TGTGCCAGCAGTTTATTAGCGTCGGAGCGGGAAGAGACCCAGTACTTC.

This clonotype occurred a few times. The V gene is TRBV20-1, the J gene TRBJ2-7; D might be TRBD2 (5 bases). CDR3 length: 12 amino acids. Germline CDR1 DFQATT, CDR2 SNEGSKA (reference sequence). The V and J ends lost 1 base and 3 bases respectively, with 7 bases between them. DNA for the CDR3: TGCAGTGCTAGAGTCCGGGGCTACGAGCAGTACTTC. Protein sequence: CSARVRGYEQYF.

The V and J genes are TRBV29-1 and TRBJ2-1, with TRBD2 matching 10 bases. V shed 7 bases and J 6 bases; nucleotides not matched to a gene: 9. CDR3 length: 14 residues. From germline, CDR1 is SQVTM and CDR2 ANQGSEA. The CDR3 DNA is TGCAGCGGCTCTGTAGCGGGAGGCTCCAATGAGCAGTTCTTC. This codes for CSGSVAGGSNEQFF.

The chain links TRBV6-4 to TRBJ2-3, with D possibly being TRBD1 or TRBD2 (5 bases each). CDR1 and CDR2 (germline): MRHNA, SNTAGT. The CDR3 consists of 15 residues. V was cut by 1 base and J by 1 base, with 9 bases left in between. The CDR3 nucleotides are TGTGCCAGCAGTGACTGGGGGAGCGGCACAGATACGCAGTATTTT. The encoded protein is CASSDWGSGTDTQYF.

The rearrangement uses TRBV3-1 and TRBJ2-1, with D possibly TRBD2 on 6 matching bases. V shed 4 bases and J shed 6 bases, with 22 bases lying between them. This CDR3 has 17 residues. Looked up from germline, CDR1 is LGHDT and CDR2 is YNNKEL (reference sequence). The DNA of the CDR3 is TGTGCCAGCAGCCTTCAATCGCTAGCGATAGGGGCCAATGAGCAGTTCTTC. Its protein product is CASSLQSLAIGANEQFF.

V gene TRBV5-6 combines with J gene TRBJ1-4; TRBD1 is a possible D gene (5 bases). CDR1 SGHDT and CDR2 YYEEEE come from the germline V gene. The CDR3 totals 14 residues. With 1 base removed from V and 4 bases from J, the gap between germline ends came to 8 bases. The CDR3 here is CASSLRGLNEKLFF. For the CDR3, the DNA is TGTGCCAGCAGCTTGCGGGGCCTTAATGAAAAACTGTTTTTT.

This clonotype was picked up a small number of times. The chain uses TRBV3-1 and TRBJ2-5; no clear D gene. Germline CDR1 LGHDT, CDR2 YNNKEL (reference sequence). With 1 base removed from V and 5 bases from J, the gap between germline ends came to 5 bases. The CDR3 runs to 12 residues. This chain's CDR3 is CASSQGVETQYF. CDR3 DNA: TGTGCCAGCAGCCAAGGCGTTGAGACCCAGTACTTC.

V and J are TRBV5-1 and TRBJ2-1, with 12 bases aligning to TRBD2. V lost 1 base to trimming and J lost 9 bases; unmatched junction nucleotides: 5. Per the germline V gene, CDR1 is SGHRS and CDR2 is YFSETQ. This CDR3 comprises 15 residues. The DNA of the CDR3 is TGCGCCAGCAGCTTGTCACTAGCGGGAGGTGGTGAGCAGTTCTTC. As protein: CASSLSLAGGGEQFF.

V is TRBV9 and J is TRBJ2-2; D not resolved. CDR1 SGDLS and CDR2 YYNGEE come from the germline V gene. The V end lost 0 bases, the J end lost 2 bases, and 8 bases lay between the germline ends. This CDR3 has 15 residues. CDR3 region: CASSVGVTNTGELFF. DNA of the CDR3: TGTGCCAGCAGCGTAGGTGTCACCAACACCGGGGAGCTGTTTTTT.